Below are 28 T cell receptor beta chains sequenced from a single sample in a study of shared clonotypes between healthy human individuals (dated by TCRdb to the early 2020s). CD8 naive samples were obtained by positive selection for CCR7 among CD45RO-negative cells, yielding a CD45RA+CCR7+ population from which TemRA cells were excluded. Receptor amplification or capture employed the immunoSEQ multiplex PCR assay. Here the immuneACCESS table is served through TCRdb, limited to in-frame sequences with V and J called. Missing clones are a known gap in these copies; in checked studies unresolved V genes cover under half, and the rest lacks a known reason. This sample holds around 2.1 million clones; more than 85% were observed only once. The ten largest clones represent roughly 1.8% of the sample. The specimen sequenced was naive CD8+ T cells from PBMCs. What this sample's cell subset or site label stands for: CD45RA+CCR7+. The source is a man between 18 and 35 years old in good health. Some clones in this sample may be carry-over from other donors' samples.

This rearrangement joins TRBV7-2 to TRBJ2-5, with D unresolved. V was cut by 6 bases and J by 5 bases, with 13 bases left in between. Germline assignment: CDR1 SGHTA and CDR2 FQGNSA. The CDR3 runs to 13 residues. The CDR3 sequence is CASRTTVPETQYF. CDR3 in DNA: TGTGCCAGCAGGACCACGGTTCCCGAGACCCAGTACTTC.

V is TRBV20-1 and J is TRBJ2-2; weak D call: TRBD2 (5 bases). This CDR3 has 9 residues. Germline assignment: CDR1 DFQATT and CDR2 SNEGSKA (reference sequence). This chain's CDR3 is CPPGGELFF. DNA for the CDR3: TGCCCCCCGGGGGGGGAGCTGTTTTTT.

On this clone itself: The germline gene is not matched at one end of the junction; a read error may be the cause. The chain recombines TRBV7-9 with TRBJ2-7, with D possibly matching TRBD2 (6 bases). Germline values: CDR1 SEHNR, CDR2 FQNEAQ (reference sequence). There are 12 residues in the CDR3. CDR3 nucleotide sequence: TGTGCCAGCAGCGTAGCGGACTACGAGCAGTACTTC. As protein: CASSVADYEQYF.

The chain is built from TRBV7-9 and TRBJ2-3; D gene uncertain. CDR1 is SEHNR, CDR2 FQNEAQ, per germline (reference sequence). The CDR3 extends over 12 amino acids. Trimming cost V 3 bases and J 4 bases, with 5 bases left between them. The CDR3 nucleotides are TGTGCCAGCAGCTTTATCTCAGATACGCAGTATTTT. It codes for CASSFISDTQYF.

J is TRBJ1-5 and V is TRBV4-2, with TRBD1 as a possible D gene (5 bases). CDR1 LGHNA and CDR2 YNFKEQ come from the germline V gene. V was trimmed by 3 bases and J by 5 bases, leaving 14 bases between them. CDR3 length: 15 amino acids. The CDR3 sequence is CASSQGMRGDQPQHF. In nucleotides, the CDR3 is TGTGCCAGCAGCCAGGGAATGCGGGGGGATCAGCCCCAGCATTTT.

The chain has TRBV5-8 and TRBJ1-2; D remains ambiguous. V shed 4 bases and J shed 8 bases, with 9 bases lying between them. The CDR3 is 11 residues long. The V gene's germline CDR1 is SGHTS and CDR2 YDEGEE. The CDR3 region has the DNA TGTGCCAGCAGCGAGCCCAGGGGCTACACCTTC. As protein: CASSEPRGYTF. The full variable domain, its missing parts supplied by reference TRBV5-8 and TRBJ1-2, is EAGVTQSPTHLIKTRGQQATLRCSPISGHTSVYWYQQALGLGLQFLLWYDEGEERNRGNFPPRFSGRQFPNYSSELNVNALELEDSALYLCASSEPRGYTFGSGTRLTVV.

Only one count was recorded for this clone. Other DNA sequences in the sample encode the same CDR3. This chain joins TRBV10-3 and TRBJ1-1, with D perhaps matching TRBD1 (5 bases). The V gene's germline CDR1 is ENHRY and CDR2 SYGVKD. The CDR3 loop spans 14 amino acids. Trimming removed 3 bases at V and 1 base at J, with 9 bases between. The CDR3 nucleotides are TGTGCCATCAGTGATTTGGGGGGGAACACTGAAGCTTTCTTT. Protein product: CAISDLGGNTEAFF.

The chain joins TRBV27 to TRBJ2-7; either TRBD1 or TRBD2 may fit D (6 bases each). CDR3 length equals 16 residues. Trimming left V 8 bases short and J 0 bases short, with 20 bases between. Germline V gives CDR1 MNHEY, CDR2 SMNVEV (reference sequence). CDR3 sequence (DNA): TGTGCCAGCGGAAAATCGGGGGACATCAGCTCCTACGAGCAGTACTTC. Translation gives CASGKSGDISSYEQYF.

For the CDR3, the DNA is TGCAGCGTTGAAGGACAGGGGGCTGTTGATGGCTACACCTTC. This encodes CSVEGQGAVDGYTF. The chain employs TRBV29-1 and TRBJ1-2; 10 nucleotides agree with TRBD1. Germline CDR1 SQVTM, CDR2 ANQGSEA. The CDR3 loop spans 14 amino acids. V dropped 1 base and J dropped 6; count of bases not matched to a gene: 5.

The rearrangement links TRBV27 to TRBJ1-2, with D unresolved. V was shortened by 2 bases and J by 4 bases, with 11 bases between the two germline ends. The V gene's germline CDR1 is MNHEY and CDR2 SMNVEV (reference sequence). This CDR3 is 14 amino acids long. The CDR3 loop is CASSLSPGSYGYTF. The CDR3 DNA reads TGTGCCAGCAGTTTAAGTCCCGGTTCCTATGGCTACACCTTC.

The CDR3, as DNA: TGTGCCAGCAATTCCCAGGGGGTCTACGAGACCCAGTACTTC. Its translation is CASNSQGVYETQYF. This sequence joins TRBV6-1 and TRBJ2-5; 7 positions match TRBD1. Unmatched junction bases numbered 10, after V lost 7 bases and J lost 5 bases. From germline, CDR1 is MNHNS and CDR2 SASEGT. The CDR3 is made up of 14 amino acids.

The chain has TRBV30 and TRBJ2-2; D uncertain. Trimming pared 0 bases from V and 7 bases from J, leaving 9 bases between. The CDR3 sequence is 13 residues long. CDR1 and CDR2 (germline): GTSNPN, SVGIG (reference sequence). CDR3 sequence reads: CAWSVEGGGELFF. As DNA, the CDR3 is TGTGCCTGGAGTGTAGAAGGTGGCGGGGAGCTGTTTTTT.

The chain uses TRBV14 and TRBJ2-7, with TRBD1 matching over 8 bases. The CDR3 is made up of 17 amino acids. Trimming removed 0 bases from V and 3 bases from J; junction bases left unmatched: 10. Germline V lookup: CDR1 SGHDN, CDR2 FVKESK. The CDR3 region is CASSQDPRTGRNYEQYF. The CDR3 DNA reads TGTGCCAGCAGCCAAGACCCCCGGACAGGGCGGAACTACGAGCAGTACTTC.

The genes are TRBV28 and TRBJ2-3; tentatively, D is TRBD1 or TRBD2 (5 bases each). Trimming took 4 bases from V and 5 from J, leaving 10 bases between them. CDR1 MDHEN and CDR2 SYDVKM come from the germline V gene. The CDR3 spans 13 residues. In nucleotides, the CDR3 is TGTGCCAGCAGTTGGGGACCAAGAGATACGCAGTATTTT. Translating gives CASSWGPRDTQYF.

The V and J genes are TRBV7-9 and TRBJ1-3, with D hard to call. The CDR3 length is 16 residues. Germline CDR1 reads SEHNR; CDR2 reads FQNEAQ (reference sequence). V shed 4 bases and J shed 0 bases, with 13 bases lying between them. The CDR3: CASSSSVVFSGNTIYF. CDR3 coding DNA: TGTGCCAGCAGCTCATCGGTGGTCTTCTCTGGAAACACCATATATTTT.

This chain uses TRBV7-6 with TRBJ2-7, with 7 bases identical to TRBD1. Germline CDR1 reads SGHVS; CDR2 reads FNYEAQ. The CDR3 has 15 amino acids. Germline trimming cut 1 base from V and 2 bases from J; bases unmatched to any gene: 5. CDR3 sequence reads: CASSLEPGQTYEQYF. The CDR3 DNA reads TGTGCCAGCAGCTTAGAACCGGGACAGACCTACGAGCAGTACTTC.

J is TRBJ1-1 and V is TRBV29-1; 8 positions agree with TRBD1. The germline V gene has CDR1 SQVTM and CDR2 ANQGSEA. Trimming removed 6 bases from V and 1 base from J; junction bases left unmatched: 7. The CDR3 consists of 14 residues. As DNA, the CDR3 is TGCAGCGTCGCAGGGGGCGACTGGAACACTGAAGCTTTCTTT. This sequence encodes CSVAGGDWNTEAFF.

The CDR3 coding sequence is TGTGCCAGTAGTATTTCCGGGGGGTTGGCCCATGAGCAGTTCTTC. Its translation is CASSISGGLAHEQFF. The chain uses TRBV19 and TRBJ2-1; TRBD2 agrees at 7 bases. In germline, CDR1 is LNHDA, CDR2 SQIVND (reference sequence). The ends lost 3 bases at V and 8 bases at J; junction bases unmatched: 10. The CDR3 consists of 15 residues.

V is TRBV7-3 and J is TRBJ2-5, with D perhaps matching TRBD2 (6 bases). Germline V gene data show CDR1 as SGHTA and CDR2 as FQGTGA. The CDR3 length is 13 residues. V was clipped by 5 bases and J by 5 bases, with 12 bases between them. The CDR3 nucleotides read TGTGCCAGCAGCAACGGGGGAGCGGAGACCCAGTACTTC. Its protein is CASSNGGAETQYF.

The rearrangement uses TRBV7-3 and TRBJ2-5; D may be TRBD2 (5 bases). Germline V CDR1 and CDR2: SGHTA, FQGTGA. V lost 3 bases and J lost 1, with 15 bases in between. The CDR3 is made up of 16 amino acids. CDR3 sequence: CASSFATGNPQETQYF. CDR3 DNA sequence: TGTGCCAGCAGCTTCGCGACCGGGAACCCCCAAGAGACCCAGTACTTC. Drawing the rest from reference TRBV7-3 and TRBJ2-5, the complete variable domain is GAGVSQTPSNKVTEKGKYVELRCDPISGHTALYWYRQSLGQGPEFLIYFQGTGAADDSGLPNDRFFAVRPEGSVSTLKIQRTERGDSAVYLCASSFATGNPQETQYFGPGTRLLVL.

This sequence joins TRBV5-6 and TRBJ2-7; D not resolved. Germline V CDR1 and CDR2: SGHDT, YYEEEE. The CDR3 is 12 amino acids. V shed 3 bases and J shed 0 bases, with 4 bases lying between them. CDR3 DNA sequence: TGTGCCAGCAGCTGGGACTCCTACGAGCAGTACTTC. Translated, it gives CASSWDSYEQYF. Full variable domain (remainder filled in from reference TRBV5-6 and TRBJ2-7): DAGVTQSPTHLIKTRGQQVTLRCSPKSGHDTVSWYQQALGQGPQFIFQYYEEEERQRGNFPDRFSGHQFPNYSSELNVNALLLGDSALYLCASSWDSYEQYFGPGTRLTVT.

V gene TRBV10-1 combines with J gene TRBJ2-7; no clear D. Trimming stripped 7 bases from V and 5 bases from J, with 9 bases between. The length of the CDR3 is 11 residues. The V gene's germline CDR1 is WNHNN and CDR2 SYGVQD (reference sequence). The CDR3 spells CASNESNEQYF. For the CDR3, the DNA is TGCGCCAGCAACGAGTCTAACGAGCAGTACTTC.

The gene calls are TRBV5-5 and TRBJ1-3; D not certain. This CDR3 has 15 residues. The germline gives CDR1 SGHKS, CDR2 YYEKEE (reference sequence). V gave up 0 bases and J gave up 2 bases, with 9 bases separating them. The CDR3 DNA reads TGTGCCAGCAGCTTGGATGCGGCTACTGGAAACACCATATATTTT. It translates to CASSLDAATGNTIYF.

The chain combines TRBV28 with TRBJ2-3, with TRBD1 matching over 7 bases. CDR3 length: 14 residues. Germline values: CDR1 MDHEN, CDR2 SYDVKM. Unmatched junction bases numbered 2, after V lost 3 bases and J lost 2 bases. The CDR3 DNA is TGTGCCAGCAGTTTGAGGGGGCCCACAGATACGCAGTATTTT. This codes for CASSLRGPTDTQYF.

The genes are TRBV5-4 and TRBJ2-7; 7 bases are shared with TRBD1. The germline gives CDR1 SGHNT, CDR2 YYREEE (reference sequence). This CDR3 is 12 amino acids long. J lost 10 bases, V lost 0 bases, and 4 bases had no gene match. CDR3 DNA sequence: TGTGCCAGCAGCTTGGGAGACAGGGAACAGTACTTC. Residues: CASSLGDREQYF.

This chain connects TRBV27 to TRBJ1-1; D gene ambiguous. The CDR3 has 18 amino acids. Trimming took off 5 bases at V and 5 bases at J, with 27 bases between the two ends. CDR1 and CDR2 (germline): MNHEY, SMNVEV (reference sequence). The CDR3 loop reads CASSPLMVVGRAWTEAFF. In nucleotides, the CDR3 is TGTGCCAGCAGTCCCCTCATGGTGGTTGGGAGGGCGTGGACTGAAGCTTTCTTT.

The chain is built from TRBV7-9 and TRBJ2-5, with a possible D match to TRBD1 (5 bases). Germline V gene data show CDR1 as SEHNR and CDR2 as FQNEAQ (reference sequence). The CDR3 covers 14 residues. With 4 bases removed from V and 5 bases from J, the gap between germline ends came to 14 bases. In DNA, the CDR3 is TGTGCCAGCAGCTCCTCGACAGTGGGGGAGACCCAGTACTTC. This encodes CASSSSTVGETQYF.

The CDR3 nucleotides read TGTGCCACCAGCAGGACCTCTAGTCGGTGGGACCAGACCCCCACAGATACGCAGTATTTT. Encoded protein: CATSRTSSRWDQTPTDTQYF. The chain joins TRBV15 to TRBJ2-3; perhaps D is TRBD1 or TRBD2 (5 bases each). This CDR3 comprises 20 residues. The germline gives CDR1 LNHNV, CDR2 YYDKDF (reference sequence). V was clipped by 3 bases and J by 2 bases, with 27 bases between them. Filled out from reference TRBV15 and TRBJ2-3, the complete variable domain reads DAMVIQNPRYQVTQFGKPVTLSCSQTLNHNVMYWYQQKSSQAPKLLFHYYDKDFNNEADTPDNFQSRRPNTSFCFLDIRSPGLGDTAMYLCATSRTSSRWDQTPTDTQYFGPGTRLTVL.